This T cell receptor (beta chain) stems from a study of shared clonotypes between healthy human individuals. Whole-study context: Each donor's CD8 memory used one plate, CD8 naive two, each CD4 subset three.

TCRdb's copy holds only in-frame clones and misses some; the assay was immunoSEQ multiplex PCR. Of about 110,000 clones listed, roughly 70% are singletons. Points from the study as a whole: Of the naive CD4 clonotypes, around 5.2% were shared across a handful of donors.

About this clone: Antigen: not known.

Sample: memory CD8+ T cells sorted from blood. Subset defined: CD45RO+ cells pooled with CCR7-negative TemRA cells. The TCR was taken from a young woman in good health.

In DNA form, the CDR3 reads TGTGCCAGTAGTCGGGGGGGCGATGAGCAGTTCTTC. Translation gives CASSRGGDEQFF. The chain is built from TRBV19 and TRBJ2-1, with 8 positions matching TRBD2. Germline assignment: CDR1 LNHDA and CDR2 SQIVND (reference sequence). This CDR3 spans 12 amino acids. Trimming at V came to 5 bases and at J to 8 bases, leaving 2 bases not matched to a gene.